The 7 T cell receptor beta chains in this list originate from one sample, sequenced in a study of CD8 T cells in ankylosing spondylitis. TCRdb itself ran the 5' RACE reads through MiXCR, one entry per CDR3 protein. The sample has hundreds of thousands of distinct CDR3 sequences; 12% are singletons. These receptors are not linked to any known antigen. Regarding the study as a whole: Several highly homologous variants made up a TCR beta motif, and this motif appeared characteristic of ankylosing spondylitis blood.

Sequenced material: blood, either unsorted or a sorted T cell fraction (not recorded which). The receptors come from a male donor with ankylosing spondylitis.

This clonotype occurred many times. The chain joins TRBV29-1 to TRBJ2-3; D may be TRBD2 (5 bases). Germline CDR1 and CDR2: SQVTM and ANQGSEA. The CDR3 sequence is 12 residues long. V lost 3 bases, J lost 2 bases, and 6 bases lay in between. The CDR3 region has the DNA TGCAGCGTTGAGGAGGACACAGATACGCAGTATTTT. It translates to CSVEEDTDTQYF.

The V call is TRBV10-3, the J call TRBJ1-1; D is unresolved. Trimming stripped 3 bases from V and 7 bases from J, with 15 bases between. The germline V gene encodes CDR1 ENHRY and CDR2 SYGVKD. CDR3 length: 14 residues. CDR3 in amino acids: CAISDPRTASEAFF. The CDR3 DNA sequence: TGTGCCATCAGTGATCCCCGGACGGCCAGTGAAGCTTTCTTT.

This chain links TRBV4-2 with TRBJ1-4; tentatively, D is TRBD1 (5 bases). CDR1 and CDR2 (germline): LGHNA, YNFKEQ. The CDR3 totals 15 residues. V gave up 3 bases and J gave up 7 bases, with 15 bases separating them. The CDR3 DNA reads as TGTGCCAGCAGCCAGGACCGGGACGGCGGTGAAAAACTGTTTTTT. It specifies CASSQDRDGGEKLFF.

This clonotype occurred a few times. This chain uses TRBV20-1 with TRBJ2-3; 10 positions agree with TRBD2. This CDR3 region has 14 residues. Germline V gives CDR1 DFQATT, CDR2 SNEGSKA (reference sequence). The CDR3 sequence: CRAASGRGTDTQYF. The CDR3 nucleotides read TGCAGAGCTGCTAGCGGGAGAGGCACAGATACGCAGTATTTT.

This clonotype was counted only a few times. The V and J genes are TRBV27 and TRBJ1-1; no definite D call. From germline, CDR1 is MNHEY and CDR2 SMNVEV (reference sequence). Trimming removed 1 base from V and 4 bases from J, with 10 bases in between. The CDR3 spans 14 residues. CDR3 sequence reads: CASSLYLGRTEAFF. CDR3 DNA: TGTGCCAGCAGTTTATATCTGGGCCGCACTGAAGCTTTCTTT.

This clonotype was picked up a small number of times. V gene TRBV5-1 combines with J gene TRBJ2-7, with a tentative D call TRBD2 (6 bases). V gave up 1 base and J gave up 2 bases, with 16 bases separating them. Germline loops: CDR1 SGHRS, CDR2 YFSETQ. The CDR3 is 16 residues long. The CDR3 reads CASSLNPGGFTYEQYF. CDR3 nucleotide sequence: TGCGCCAGCAGCTTGAATCCCGGAGGGTTTACCTACGAGCAGTACTTC. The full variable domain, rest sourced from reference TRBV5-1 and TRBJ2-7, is KAGVTQTPRYLIKTRGQQVTLSCSPISGHRSVSWYQQTPGQGLQFLFEYFSETQRNKGNFPGRFSGRQFSNSRSEMNVSTLELGDSALYLCASSLNPGGFTYEQYFGPGTRLTVT.

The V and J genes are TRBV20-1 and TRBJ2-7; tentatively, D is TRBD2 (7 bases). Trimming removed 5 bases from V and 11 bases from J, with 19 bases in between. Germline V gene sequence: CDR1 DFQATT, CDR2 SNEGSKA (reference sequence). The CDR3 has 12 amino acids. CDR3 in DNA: TGCAGTGCTCCACTGGGGGCGGGAGATAAGTACTTC. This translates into CSAPLGAGDKYF.